These 32 T cell receptor beta chains were all obtained from the same sample, sequenced in a study of blood T cell repertoires in COVID-19. The data were produced by immunoSEQ multiplex PCR, yet TCRdb's version contains in-frame clones alone and is incomplete. The sample consists of fewer than 200,000 clones, 79% of them appearing once. Input material: peripheral blood. These receptors were taken from a woman aged 60-70 years with COVID-19, enrolled during active disease.

The CDR3 sequence: CASSPRQGTGEAFF. CDR3 coding DNA: TGTGCCAGCTCACCACGACAGGGGACCGGTGAAGCTTTCTTT. The rearrangement uses TRBV18 and TRBJ1-1; 8 bases match TRBD1. This CDR3 has 14 amino acids. CDR1 is KGHSH and CDR2 is LQKENI in the germline V gene. Trimming at V came to 1 base and at J to 7 bases, leaving 5 bases not matched to a gene.

The chain is built from TRBV5-5 and TRBJ1-3, with unresolved D. Germline V CDR1 and CDR2: SGHKS, YYEKEE (reference sequence). The ends were cut back, 2 bases at V and 2 bases at J, with 8 bases in the middle. The CDR3 spans 14 residues. CDR3 sequence reads: CASSFPGAGNTIYF. The CDR3, as DNA: TGTGCCAGCAGCTTCCCAGGTGCTGGAAACACCATATATTTT.

This chain links TRBV2 with TRBJ2-1; D may be TRBD2 (5 bases). Trimming left V 9 bases short and J 2 bases short, with 5 bases between. From germline, CDR1 is SNHLY and CDR2 FYNNEI. The CDR3 length is 11 residues. CDR3 nucleotide sequence: TGTGCCAGGAGGGCCTACAATGAGCAGTTCTTC. Its translation: CARRAYNEQFF.

V gene TRBV5-4 combines with J gene TRBJ1-2, with 7 positions matching TRBD1. Trimming cost V 4 bases and J 8 bases; bases outside gene matches: 11. The CDR3 covers 14 residues. CDR1 SGHNT and CDR2 YYREEE come from the germline V gene (reference sequence). CDR3 sequence reads: CASSPRRGPRGYTF. CDR3 bases: TGTGCCAGCAGCCCCCGTAGGGGGCCGAGAGGCTACACCTTC.

A few counts support this clone. The chain links TRBV18 to TRBJ2-7; weak D call: TRBD1 (6 bases). This CDR3 is built from 15 residues. Germline V gene data show CDR1 as KGHSH and CDR2 as LQKENI. Deletions cut 6 bases from V and 5 bases from J, with 20 bases between. The CDR3 DNA follows: TGTGCCAGCTCCCCTCCGGTCAGGGGAGATAACGAGCAGTACTTC. It yields the protein CASSPPVRGDNEQYF.

V is TRBV30 and J is TRBJ2-2; 7 bases map to TRBD1. CDR1 GTSNPN and CDR2 SVGIG come from the germline V gene (reference sequence). The V segment lost 7 bases and the J segment 1 base; nucleotides outside the gene matches: 9. The CDR3 spans 15 residues. DNA of the CDR3: TGTGCCTTCAACCCGGGACAGCTGAACACCGGGGAGCTGTTTTTT. Protein sequence: CAFNPGQLNTGELFF.

The rearrangement uses TRBV11-1 and TRBJ2-7; weak D call: TRBD2 (6 bases). Looked up from germline, CDR1 is SGHAT and CDR2 is FQDESV (reference sequence). V gave up 3 bases and J gave up 0 bases, with 9 bases separating them. The CDR3 consists of 14 residues. CDR3 DNA sequence: TGTGCCAGCAGCTTTGGCGGGGTCTCCTACGAGCAGTACTTC. Translating gives CASSFGGVSYEQYF. The full variable domain, with the rest looked up from reference TRBV11-1 and TRBJ2-7, is EAEVAQSPRYKITEKSQAVAFWCDPISGHATLYWYRQILGQGPELLVQFQDESVVDDSQLPKDRFSAERLKGVDSTLKIQPAELGDSAMYLCASSFGGVSYEQYFGPGTRLTVT.

V gene TRBV5-6 combines with J gene TRBJ1-4; no definite D call. CDR3 size: 18 residues. Germline values: CDR1 SGHDT, CDR2 YYEEEE. V was shortened by 1 base and J by 0 bases, with 16 bases between the two germline ends. The CDR3 coding sequence is TGTGCCAGCAGCTTGATACACAGTCTGGGAGCAACTAATGAAAAACTGTTTTTT. This encodes CASSLIHSLGATNEKLFF. Drawing the rest from reference TRBV5-6 and TRBJ1-4, the complete variable domain is DAGVTQSPTHLIKTRGQQVTLRCSPKSGHDTVSWYQQALGQGPQFIFQYYEEEERQRGNFPDRFSGHQFPNYSSELNVNALLLGDSALYLCASSLIHSLGATNEKLFFGSGTQLSVL.

The rearrangement joins TRBV19 to TRBJ2-1, with 8 bases fitting TRBD1. The J segment lost 0 bases and the V segment lost 4 bases, leaving 8 bases of the junction unmatched. Germline CDR1 is LNHDA and CDR2 is SQIVND (reference sequence). The CDR3 has 17 amino acids. The CDR3 coding sequence is TGTGCCAGTAGTAGGACCCCTGGACAGGGCTCCTACAATGAGCAGTTCTTC. Encoded protein: CASSRTPGQGSYNEQFF.

CDR3 nucleotides: TGTGCCAGCTCACCTCAGGTGAAAGTCAACTCTGGGGCCAACGTCCTGACTTTC. Translation: CASSPQVKVNSGANVLTF. The genes are TRBV18 and TRBJ2-6; unclear D gene. The CDR3 extends over 18 amino acids. Germline CDR1 and CDR2: KGHSH and LQKENI. The V gene lost 3 bases and the J gene lost 0 bases, with 15 bases spanning the gap.

The rearrangement links TRBV5-1 to TRBJ2-1, with 14 bases fitting TRBD2. The V segment lost 4 bases and the J segment 10 bases; nucleotides outside the gene matches: 13. This CDR3 contains 17 residues. Germline lookup yields CDR1 SGHRS and CDR2 YFSETQ. The CDR3 spells CASSPGLAGEGGWEQFF. CDR3 in DNA: TGCGCCAGCAGCCCGGGACTAGCGGGGGAGGGGGGCTGGGAGCAGTTCTTC.

This clone was observed a handful of times. The chain joins TRBV9 to TRBJ2-1; TRBD2 aligns across 11 bases. CDR1 SGDLS and CDR2 YYNGEE come from the germline V gene. This CDR3 is built from 14 residues. V was clipped by 3 bases and J by 4 bases; unmatched bases: 0. This chain's CDR3 is CASSGLAGYNEQFF. CDR3 coding DNA: TGTGCCAGCAGCGGACTAGCGGGATACAATGAGCAGTTCTTC.

The J gene is TRBJ1-5, the V gene TRBV6-5; TRBD1 matches at 7 bases. The CDR3 sequence is 14 residues long. The junction had 5 bases not matched to a gene; V was cut back by 2 bases and J by 7 bases. Germline V gene sequence: CDR1 MNHEY, CDR2 SVGAGI. CDR3: CASSYATGAQPQHF. CDR3 DNA sequence: TGTGCCAGCAGTTACGCTACAGGGGCACAGCCCCAGCATTTT.

The V gene is TRBV24-1, the J gene TRBJ2-1; 12 bases are a match to TRBD2. Trimming took 5 bases from V and 10 from J; bases not matched to a gene: 11. The CDR3 is 16 residues long. The germline CDR1 and CDR2 sequences are KGHDR and SFDVKD. The CDR3 sequence: CATSALTSGRSDEQFF. Here the CDR3 DNA reads TGTGCCACCAGTGCCTTGACTAGCGGGAGATCCGACGAGCAGTTCTTC.

J is TRBJ1-1 and V is TRBV28, with TRBD1 matching over 7 bases. The V and J ends lost 6 bases and 3 bases, in that order; junction bases with no gene match: 7. From germline, CDR1 is MDHEN and CDR2 SYDVKM. The CDR3 has 14 amino acids. In DNA form, the CDR3 reads TGTGCCAGCAGCCGACAGGGAGGATACACTGAAGCTTTCTTT. It translates to CASSRQGGYTEAFF.

The J gene is TRBJ2-5, the V gene TRBV5-5, with 9 bases matching TRBD1. With 4 bases clipped from V and 5 bases from J, the junction kept 12 bases outside the gene matches. The CDR3 sequence is 16 residues long. The V gene's germline CDR1 is SGHKS and CDR2 YYEKEE (reference sequence). DNA for the CDR3: TGTGCCAGCAGCGGAGAGCTACAGGGGGCGTGGGAGACCCAGTACTTC. This translates into CASSGELQGAWETQYF.

The V call is TRBV5-1, the J call TRBJ2-1; a weak D match, TRBD2 (6 bases). CDR3 length: 16 amino acids. V lost 2 bases and J 0 bases, leaving 12 bases between the germline ends. Germline CDR1 reads SGHRS; CDR2 reads YFSETQ. The CDR3 DNA reads TGCGCCAGCAGCTTTAATAGCGGCGCCTCCTACAATGAGCAGTTCTTC. This sequence encodes CASSFNSGASYNEQFF.

V usage is TRBV7-2 and J usage is TRBJ2-3; D is unresolved. The germline gives CDR1 SGHTA, CDR2 FQGNSA. The V and J ends lost 5 bases and 4 bases respectively, with 13 bases between them. The CDR3 consists of 14 residues. CDR3 region: CASSTRLLADTQYF. The CDR3 DNA reads TGTGCCAGCAGCACCCGCTTGCTAGCAGATACGCAGTATTTT.

V gene TRBV6-4 combines with J gene TRBJ2-1; D gene unclear. Germline V gene data show CDR1 as MRHNA and CDR2 as SNTAGT. The CDR3 contains 13 residues. Trimming removed 4 bases from V and 7 bases from J, with 11 bases in between. The CDR3 protein is CASSVHDMNEQFF. CDR3 nucleotide sequence: TGTGCCAGCAGTGTCCATGACATGAATGAGCAGTTCTTC.

The chain joins TRBV14 to TRBJ1-3; 8 bases align to TRBD1. Germline V gives CDR1 SGHDN, CDR2 FVKESK. This CDR3 has 20 amino acids. Losses at the gene ends were 3 bases for V and 0 bases for J; bases not matched to a gene: 16. CDR3 in DNA: TGTGCCAGCAGCCATCCGCGGGACAGGTCACGACACTTCTCTGGAAACACCATATATTTT. Its protein product is CASSHPRDRSRHFSGNTIYF. Combining the CDR3 with reference TRBV14 and TRBJ1-3 gives the whole variable domain EAGVTQFPSHSVIEKGQTVTLRCDPISGHDNLYWYRRVMGKEIKFLLHFVKESKQDESGMPNNRFLAERTGGTYSTLKVQPAELEDSGVYFCASSHPRDRSRHFSGNTIYFGEGSWLTVV.

Only a few counts were recorded for this clone. This chain uses TRBV15 with TRBJ2-2, with 9 nucleotides matching TRBD2. The length of the CDR3 is 16 residues. In germline, CDR1 is LNHNV, CDR2 YYDKDF (reference sequence). The V and J ends lost 2 bases and 4 bases, in that order; junction bases with no gene match: 5. CDR3 in amino acids: CATSRLRGGITGELFF. The CDR3 DNA is TGTGCCACCAGCAGATTGCGGGGGGGCATCACCGGGGAGCTGTTTTTT.

CDR3 DNA: TGTGCCAGCAGTTTCTTCAGGGGGTTGGATGAGCAGTTCTTC. This translates into CASSFFRGLDEQFF. The V and J genes are TRBV27 and TRBJ2-1; 7 nucleotides match TRBD1. The germline V gene encodes CDR1 MNHEY and CDR2 SMNVEV (reference sequence). The trim removed 3 bases at V and 8 bases at J, leaving 7 bases unmatched. The CDR3 is made up of 14 amino acids.

The count of this clone is one. The V gene is TRBV19, the J gene TRBJ2-3; TRBD1 matches at 7 bases. V trimming: 6 bases; J trimming: 9 bases; junction bases outside the gene matches: 3. The CDR3 consists of 11 residues. CDR1 and CDR2 from the germline V gene are LNHDA and SQIVND (reference sequence). The CDR3 coding sequence is TGTGCCAGTAGGACCAGGGGGACGCAGTATTTT. Translated, it gives CASRTRGTQYF.

In nucleotides, the CDR3 is TGTGCCAGCTCACCAAACGAGGGATCCGAGCAGTACGTC. It is translated as CASSPNEGSEQYV. The J gene is TRBJ2-7, the V gene TRBV18; D might be TRBD2 (5 bases). V shed 2 bases and J shed 6 bases, with 11 bases lying between them. Germline CDR1 and CDR2: KGHSH and LQKENI. The CDR3 covers 13 residues.

The J gene is TRBJ1-1, the V gene TRBV6-4, with 7 bases matching TRBD1. The CDR3 is made up of 14 amino acids. Trimming at V came to 8 bases and at J to 5 bases, leaving 11 bases not matched to a gene. Germline CDR1 MRHNA, CDR2 SNTAGT. CDR3 sequence (DNA): TGTGCCAGCCGAGTAGAGCCGGGACAGACTGAAGCTTTCTTT. It specifies CASRVEPGQTEAFF.

The CDR3 sequence: CASSALQGASTDTQYF. CDR3 in DNA: TGTGCCAGCAGTGCCCTACAGGGGGCTAGCACAGATACGCAGTATTTT. This chain uses TRBV2 with TRBJ2-3; 9 nucleotides line up with TRBD1. Germline assignment: CDR1 SNHLY and CDR2 FYNNEI. CDR3 length equals 16 residues. Unmatched junction bases numbered 5, after V lost 4 bases and J lost 0 bases.

The chain carries TRBV2 and TRBJ2-2; perhaps TRBD2 as D (5 bases). There are 13 residues in the CDR3. Germline values: CDR1 SNHLY, CDR2 FYNNEI. V dropped 6 bases and J dropped 6 bases, with 11 bases sitting between them. The CDR3 DNA is TGTGCCAGCAGCGACGGACTCTCCGGGGAGCTGTTTTTT. This encodes CASSDGLSGELFF.

This clone was observed a handful of times. The gene calls are TRBV2 and TRBJ2-1; no definite D call. The CDR3 contains 10 residues. The germline gives CDR1 SNHLY, CDR2 FYNNEI. Trimming removed 7 bases at V and 5 bases at J, with 3 bases between. CDR3 amino acids: CASTDNEQFF. The CDR3 nucleotides are TGTGCCAGCACCGACAATGAGCAGTTCTTC. The variable domain in full, with the rest retrieved from reference TRBV2 and TRBJ2-1, is EPEVTQTPSHQVTQMGQEVILRCVPISNHLYFYWYRQILGQKVEFLVSFYNNEISEKSEIFDDQFSVERPDGSNFTLKIRSTKLEDSAMYFCASTDNEQFFGPGTRLTVL.

The J gene is TRBJ2-6, the V gene TRBV19; D remains ambiguous. Germline CDR1 LNHDA, CDR2 SQIVND (reference sequence). Deletions cut 7 bases from V and 1 base from J, with 2 bases between. The CDR3 has 12 residues. Here the CDR3 DNA reads TGTGCCAGTACATCTGGGGCCAACGTCCTGACTTTC. Its protein product is CASTSGANVLTF. The full variable domain, in which reference TRBV19 and TRBJ2-6 provide the parts outside the CDR3, is DGGITQSPKYLFRKEGQNVTLSCEQNLNHDAMYWYRQDPGQGLRLIYYSQIVNDFQKGDIAEGYSVSREKKESFPLTVTSAQKNPTAFYLCASTSGANVLTFGAGSRLTVL.

The chain combines TRBV10-3 with TRBJ2-1; 12 nucleotides align to TRBD2. The CDR3 consists of 16 residues. V shed 2 bases, J shed 4 bases, and the junction held 3 bases outside the gene matches. From germline, CDR1 is ENHRY and CDR2 SYGVKD. CDR3 nucleotide sequence: TGTGCCATCAGTGAGCCCGGGACTAGCGGGTACAATGAGCAGTTCTTC. This translates into CAISEPGTSGYNEQFF.

The J gene is TRBJ2-1, the V gene TRBV18, with TRBD2 matching 9 bases. The germline V gene has CDR1 KGHSH and CDR2 LQKENI. The length of the CDR3 is 14 residues. After removal of 1 base from V and 7 bases from J, the junction contained 2 bases not matched to a gene. The CDR3, as DNA: TGTGCCAGCTCACCACAGCTAGCGGGAAATGAGCAGTTCTTC. As protein: CASSPQLAGNEQFF.

The chain employs TRBV5-1 and TRBJ2-1; 8 bases match TRBD1. Looked up from germline, CDR1 is SGHRS and CDR2 is YFSETQ. CDR3 length: 14 residues. After removal of 4 bases from V and 5 bases from J, the junction contained 5 bases not matched to a gene. The CDR3 DNA reads TGCGCCAGCAGCACGGACAGGGCGAACAATGAGCAGTTCTTC. Translated: CASSTDRANNEQFF.